A single sample is the source of the 24 T cell receptor beta chains below, sequenced in a study of T-cell reconstitution after alpha-beta-depleted transplantation in children. Preparation of the TCRbeta library involved a method that used unique molecular identifiers. TCRdb reanalysed the PCR reads using MiXCR and keeps one entry per CDR3 protein. The sample shows approximately 1,000,000 distinct CDR3 sequences, 25% to 30% of them seen only once. Sequences were derived from PBMCs, mostly from graft donor cells, sampled 360 days after TCRalphabeta/CD19-depleted stem cell transplant. The receptors stem from a boy under two years old who had a stem cell transplant for SCID, so the T cells may come from the graft donor.

This clonotype was found a few times. The chain recombines TRBV6-2 or TRBV6-3 with TRBJ2-3; 8 bases are a match to TRBD2. Germline V CDR1 and CDR2: MNHEY, SVGEGT. V lost 4 bases and J lost 2; bases outside the gene matches: 8. The CDR3 has 16 amino acids. CDR3 sequence (DNA): TGTGCCAGCAGTTGGGATAGCGGGGAGTCCACAGATACGCAGTATTTT. Translation: CASSWDSGESTDTQYF.

This clonotype has only a few counts. The gene calls are TRBV4-1 and TRBJ2-7; D call uncertain. Germline CDR1 and CDR2: MGHRA and YSYEKL. This CDR3 region has 15 residues. The V end lost 0 bases, the J end lost 2 bases, and 11 bases lay between the germline ends. The CDR3 region is CASSQEVHLAYEQYF. In DNA form, the CDR3 reads TGCGCCAGCAGCCAAGAGGTTCACCTGGCCTACGAGCAGTACTTC.

The chain is built from TRBV11-2 and TRBJ1-1, with 11 nucleotides matching TRBD1. Losses at the gene ends were 5 bases for V and 1 base for J; bases not matched to a gene: 6. This CDR3 contains 16 residues. CDR1 SGHAT and CDR2 FQNNGV come from the germline V gene. This CDR3 is CASSPDRGQGNTEAFF. Written as DNA, the CDR3 is TGTGCCAGCAGCCCGGACAGGGGGCAAGGGAACACTGAAGCTTTCTTT.

The genes are TRBV10-3 and TRBJ1-2, with 9 bases lining up with TRBD1. The CDR3 has 18 amino acids. The V gene's germline CDR1 is ENHRY and CDR2 SYGVKD. V shed 10 bases, J shed 8 bases, and the junction held 26 bases outside the gene matches. The CDR3 here is CATRTGGSGFRDTRGYTF. As DNA, the CDR3 is TGTGCCACTCGAACAGGGGGCTCCGGCTTTCGGGACACGCGGGGCTACACCTTC.

This clonotype was seen a few times. The chain employs TRBV7-9 and TRBJ2-3; 7 bases map to TRBD2. In germline, CDR1 is SEHNR, CDR2 FQNEAQ (reference sequence). J was trimmed by 2 bases and V by 5 bases; bases with no gene match: 13. CDR3 length: 17 amino acids. The CDR3 DNA reads TGTGCCAGCAGCGTACAGCCGGGAGGCAGGTCCACAGATACGCAGTATTTT. Protein sequence: CASSVQPGGRSTDTQYF.

The J gene is TRBJ1-1, the V gene TRBV20-1; the match to TRBD1 covers 7 bases. This CDR3 comprises 14 residues. J gave up 6 bases and V 0 bases, and 7 bases lay outside the gene matches. CDR1 and CDR2 (germline): DFQATT, SNEGSKA (reference sequence). DNA of the CDR3: TGCAGTGCTAGAGAAGGCACAGGGGCCTCTGAAGCTTTCTTT. It specifies CSAREGTGASEAFF.

The rearrangement uses TRBV5-1 and TRBJ2-2, with no clear D. The CDR3 has 14 residues. Looked up from germline, CDR1 is SGHRS and CDR2 is YFSETQ. V was cut by 0 bases and J by 6 bases, with 9 bases left in between. CDR3 region: CASSLVWQAGELFF. CDR3 DNA: TGCGCCAGCAGCTTGGTCTGGCAGGCCGGGGAGCTGTTTTTT.

A few counts support this clonotype. The rearrangement uses TRBV20-1 and TRBJ1-1; perhaps TRBD1 as D (5 bases). Trimming removed 4 bases from V and 7 bases from J, with 19 bases in between. The CDR3 has 14 residues. Germline CDR1 DFQATT, CDR2 SNEGSKA (reference sequence). The CDR3 protein is CSATGFGGRGEAFF. The CDR3 coding sequence is TGCAGTGCTACAGGCTTTGGGGGAAGGGGTGAAGCTTTCTTT.

The rearrangement links TRBV27 to TRBJ2-1, with 8 bases aligning to TRBD1. This CDR3 comprises 17 residues. The V segment lost 6 bases and the J segment 4 bases; nucleotides outside the gene matches: 14. Germline assignment: CDR1 MNHEY and CDR2 SMNVEV (reference sequence). The CDR3 spells CASSSKKGQDGYNEQFF. The CDR3 DNA follows: TGTGCCAGCAGCTCAAAGAAGGGACAGGATGGGTACAATGAGCAGTTCTTC.

The gene calls are TRBV20-1 and TRBJ2-6; D is ambiguous. Trimming left V 3 bases short and J 1 base short, with 10 bases between. This CDR3 is built from 15 residues. Per the germline V gene, CDR1 is DFQATT and CDR2 is SNEGSKA (reference sequence). The CDR3 region has the DNA TGCAGTGCTAGCAGCTTAGGTTCTGGGGCCAACGTCCTGACTTTC. This encodes CSASSLGSGANVLTF.

This clonotype appeared a few times. The genes are TRBV29-1 and TRBJ1-2; D unclear. V lost 3 bases and J lost 2, with 10 bases in between. Germline V gene lookup returns CDR1 SQVTM and CDR2 ANQGSEA. The CDR3 loop spans 13 amino acids. The CDR3 sequence: CSVEVSLNYGYTF. In DNA, the CDR3 is TGCAGCGTTGAGGTGTCACTCAACTATGGCTACACCTTC.

The table lists this clonotype with a few counts. The gene calls are TRBV12-3 or TRBV12-4 and TRBJ2-5; 8 bases fit TRBD1. CDR3 length: 15 amino acids. The trim removed 5 bases at V and 3 bases at J, leaving 8 bases unmatched. Here the CDR3 DNA reads TGTGCCAGCAGTCCCGGACAGGGTCGGGAAGAGACCCAGTACTTC. Its protein is CASSPGQGREETQYF.

This sequence joins TRBV3-1 and TRBJ1-1; D unresolved. Germline V gives CDR1 LGHDT, CDR2 YNNKEL (reference sequence). CDR3 length: 14 amino acids. V gave up 4 bases and J gave up 6 bases, with 15 bases separating them. CDR3 in amino acids: CASSLLHRGSEAFF. The CDR3, as DNA: TGTGCCAGCAGCCTTCTTCACAGAGGCTCTGAAGCTTTCTTT. Using reference TRBV3-1 and TRBJ1-1 for the parts outside the CDR3, the full variable domain is DTAVSQTPKYLVTQMGNDKSIKCEQNLGHDTMYWYKQDSKKFLKIMFSYNNKELIINETVPNRFSPKSPDKAHLNLHINSLELGDSAVYFCASSLLHRGSEAFFGQGTRLTVV.

In its sample, this clonotype was seen a few times. This chain links TRBV20-1 with TRBJ2-3, with 9 bases that match TRBD1. Losses at the gene ends were 5 bases for V and 2 bases for J; bases not matched to a gene: 5. The CDR3 length is 14 residues. Germline CDR1 and CDR2: DFQATT and SNEGSKA (reference sequence). Here the CDR3 DNA reads TGCAGTGCTCCCCAACAGGGGGCCACAGATACGCAGTATTTT. Its protein product is CSAPQQGATDTQYF.

The rearrangement joins TRBV14 to TRBJ1-1, with D maybe TRBD1 (5 bases). The CDR3 consists of 18 residues. The germline V and J ends were trimmed by 0 bases and 0 bases, with 17 bases remaining between them. Germline CDR1 and CDR2: SGHDN and FVKESK. CDR3: CASSQEPWAGQMNTEAFF. For the CDR3, the DNA is TGTGCCAGCAGCCAAGAACCTTGGGCAGGGCAGATGAACACTGAAGCTTTCTTT.

This clonotype came up a few times. The genes are TRBV6-1 and TRBJ1-4; D is unclear. The CDR3 is made up of 14 amino acids. V lost 5 bases, J lost 1 base, and 8 bases lay in between. Looked up from germline, CDR1 is MNHNS and CDR2 is SASEGT. As DNA, the CDR3 is TGTGCCAGCAGTAGCCAGAGAACTAATGAAAAACTGTTTTTT. Translation gives CASSSQRTNEKLFF.

The V call is TRBV20-1, the J call TRBJ2-1; a possible D gene is TRBD2 (5 bases). CDR1 and CDR2 from the germline V gene are DFQATT and SNEGSKA (reference sequence). Trimming removed 5 bases from V and 4 bases from J, with 12 bases in between. The CDR3 consists of 13 residues. CDR3 protein: CSAGGDLYNEQFF. The CDR3 DNA is TGCAGTGCTGGAGGAGACCTGTACAATGAGCAGTTCTTC.

This clonotype was counted between two and nine times. The rearrangement joins TRBV12-3 or TRBV12-4 to TRBJ2-3; TRBD2 aligns across 9 bases. Trimming at V came to 10 bases and at J to 5 bases, leaving 10 bases not matched to a gene. The CDR3 runs 14 residues. CDR3 in amino acids: CATSLRGGIDTQYF. The CDR3 DNA reads as TGTGCCACCTCTTTGCGGGGGGGCATAGATACGCAGTATTTT.

This clonotype was counted ten times or more. The chain employs TRBV7-3 and TRBJ2-1; 9 bases match TRBD2. The V segment lost 5 bases and the J segment 5 bases; nucleotides outside the gene matches: 4. CDR3 length: 14 residues. The germline V gene has CDR1 SGHTA and CDR2 FQGTGA. CDR3 in amino acids: CASSLSGGNNEQFF. For the CDR3, the DNA is TGTGCCAGCAGCCTCAGCGGGGGGAACAATGAGCAGTTCTTC. The entire variable domain, with the rest obtained from reference TRBV7-3 and TRBJ2-1, is as follows: GAGVSQTPSNKVTEKGKYVELRCDPISGHTALYWYRQSLGQGPEFLIYFQGTGAADDSGLPNDRFFAVRPEGSVSTLKIQRTERGDSAVYLCASSLSGGNNEQFFGPGTRLTVL.

This clonotype was counted between two and nine times. The chain couples TRBV12-3 or TRBV12-4 to TRBJ2-7; D possibly corresponds to TRBD2 (6 bases). The CDR3 consists of 14 residues. V lost 3 bases to trimming and J lost 3 bases, with 12 bases between them. CDR3 region: CASSFGGSNYEQYF. In nucleotides, the CDR3 is TGTGCCAGCAGTTTCGGGGGATCAAACTACGAGCAGTACTTC.

The chain joins TRBV5-1 to TRBJ2-3, with D perhaps matching TRBD1 (6 bases). CDR3 length: 15 residues. V was cut by 4 bases and J by 2 bases, with 14 bases left in between. Germline lookup yields CDR1 SGHRS and CDR2 YFSETQ. CDR3 residues: CASSLITGYTDTQYF. In DNA form, the CDR3 reads TGCGCCAGCAGCCTAATAACAGGGTACACAGATACGCAGTATTTT.

The J gene is TRBJ2-2, the V gene TRBV5-1; tentatively, D is TRBD1 (5 bases). The CDR3 length is 13 residues. Germline V gene sequence: CDR1 SGHRS, CDR2 YFSETQ. The germline V and J ends were trimmed by 2 bases and 5 bases, with 7 bases remaining between them. In nucleotides, the CDR3 is TGCGCCAGCAGCTTTCGGACAACCGGGGAGCTGTTTTTT. Amino acids: CASSFRTTGELFF. Full variable domain (outside the CDR3, taken from reference TRBV5-1 and TRBJ2-2): KAGVTQTPRYLIKTRGQQVTLSCSPISGHRSVSWYQQTPGQGLQFLFEYFSETQRNKGNFPGRFSGRQFSNSRSEMNVSTLELGDSALYLCASSFRTTGELFFGEGSRLTVL.

J is TRBJ1-5 and V is TRBV20-1; D unresolved. The length of the CDR3 is 15 residues. The germline gives CDR1 DFQATT, CDR2 SNEGSKA (reference sequence). The V gene lost 2 bases and the J gene lost 4 bases, with 15 bases spanning the gap. The CDR3 protein is CSARSSRAPNQPQHF. In nucleotides, the CDR3 is TGCAGTGCTAGATCAAGCCGGGCCCCTAATCAGCCCCAGCATTTT.

Only a few counts were recorded for this clonotype. The V and J genes are TRBV12-3 or TRBV12-4 and TRBJ2-7; D may match TRBD1 or TRBD2 (5 bases each). V dropped 3 bases and J dropped 3 bases, with 9 bases sitting between them. The CDR3 totals 13 residues. The CDR3 region is CASSLGDLYEQYF. The CDR3 DNA reads as TGTGCCAGCAGTTTGGGGGATCTCTACGAGCAGTACTTC.